The 24 T cell receptor beta chains in this list originate from one sample, sequenced in a study of blood T cell repertoires in COVID-19. Method: immunoSEQ multiplex PCR; TCRdb's copy keeps in-frame clones and lacks some. Among under 150,000 clones listed, around nine tenths were seen once. The sequenced sample was peripheral blood. All receptors derive from a woman in her 70s who had recovered from COVID-19.

The V and J genes are TRBV4-1 and TRBJ2-4; 8 bases fit TRBD2. This CDR3 comprises 18 residues. The V and J ends lost 4 bases and 1 base, in that order; junction bases with no gene match: 12. The germline V gene encodes CDR1 MGHRA and CDR2 YSYEKL. CDR3: CASSLASGGRRAKNIQYF. In DNA form, the CDR3 reads TGCGCCAGCAGCCTTGCCAGCGGGGGTAGGAGGGCCAAAAACATTCAGTACTTC.

This sequence joins TRBV6-2 or TRBV6-3 and TRBJ2-3; 7 nucleotides agree with TRBD2. This CDR3 region has 18 residues. Trimming at V came to 2 bases and at J to 3 bases, leaving 14 bases not matched to a gene. The germline CDR1 and CDR2 sequences are MNHEY and SVGEGT. CDR3 sequence: CASSYPGGRGGKTDTQYF. CDR3 DNA sequence: TGTGCCAGCAGTTACCCCGGTGGGAGGGGTGGTAAGACAGATACGCAGTATTTT.

The chain couples TRBV18 to TRBJ1-1, with D maybe TRBD1 (5 bases). V was trimmed by 0 bases and J by 1 base, leaving 12 bases between them. This CDR3 spans 16 amino acids. Germline CDR1 reads KGHSH; CDR2 reads LQKENI. This chain's CDR3 is CASSPPQGHSNTEAFF. The CDR3 DNA reads as TGTGCCAGCTCACCACCGCAGGGTCATTCGAACACTGAAGCTTTCTTT.

This clone was counted ten times or more. The chain uses TRBV5-6 and TRBJ2-7; 15 bases are shared with TRBD2. There are 18 residues in the CDR3. The V gene end was trimmed by 3 bases and the J gene end by 5 bases; junction bases not matched to a gene: 12. In germline, CDR1 is SGHDT, CDR2 YYEEEE. The DNA for the CDR3 is TGTGCCAGCAGCTCTCAAACCGGGACTAGCGGGAGGTACCACGAGCAGTACTTC. Residues: CASSSQTGTSGRYHEQYF.

The J gene is TRBJ2-7, the V gene TRBV6-1, with unresolved D. CDR3 length: 13 amino acids. V was shortened by 1 base and J by 4 bases, with 8 bases between the two germline ends. CDR1 and CDR2 (germline): MNHNS, SASEGT. CDR3 loop: CASSEGHGYEQYF. The DNA for the CDR3 is TGTGCCAGCAGTGAAGGGCACGGGTACGAGCAGTACTTC.

The chain couples TRBV4-2 to TRBJ1-6; D gene uncertain. Per germline, CDR1 LGHNA and CDR2 YNFKEQ. The CDR3 length is 17 residues. With 1 base removed from V and 4 bases from J, the gap between germline ends came to 14 bases. CDR3 in amino acids: CASSQVLSGSYNSPLHF. CDR3 DNA sequence: TGTGCCAGCAGCCAAGTTCTCTCGGGGAGTTATAATTCACCCCTCCACTTT.

This chain joins TRBV6-2 or TRBV6-3 and TRBJ1-5, with D uncertain. There are 14 residues in the CDR3. The V gene lost 6 bases and the J gene lost 6 bases, with 15 bases spanning the gap. In germline, CDR1 is MNHEY, CDR2 SVGEGT. CDR3 sequence (DNA): TGTGCCAGCAGCATACTAGGGAGCCCTCAGCCCCAGCATTTT. It encodes CASSILGSPQPQHF.

The sample holds a few counts of this clone. J is TRBJ1-5 and V is TRBV6-6; 8 nucleotides match TRBD1. V lost 7 bases and J lost 5; bases outside the gene matches: 4. Germline V gives CDR1 MNHNY, CDR2 SVGAGI (reference sequence). The CDR3 covers 13 residues. CDR3 coding DNA: TGTGCCAGCAACACAGGGGGGGATCAGCCCCAGCATTTT. Its protein is CASNTGGDQPQHF.

V usage is TRBV4-2 and J usage is TRBJ1-1; 7 positions agree with TRBD1. The CDR3 has 15 residues. Germline V gene sequence: CDR1 LGHNA, CDR2 YNFKEQ. The V segment lost 3 bases and the J segment 2 bases; nucleotides outside the gene matches: 6. The CDR3, as DNA: TGTGCCAGCAGCCATGACAGGGCACGAAACACTGAAGCTTTCTTT. Its protein product is CASSHDRARNTEAFF.

J is TRBJ1-4 and V is TRBV28, with D possibly being TRBD1 (5 bases). The CDR3 loop spans 17 amino acids. Germline V gives CDR1 MDHEN, CDR2 SYDVKM. Trimming took off 1 base at V and 4 bases at J, with 16 bases between the two ends. The CDR3 here is CASSLFSHDSDNEKLFF. The CDR3 nucleotides are TGTGCCAGCAGTTTATTTTCGCACGACAGCGATAATGAAAAACTGTTTTTT.

The chain links TRBV9 to TRBJ2-1; D call uncertain. Germline V CDR1 and CDR2: SGDLS, YYNGEE. V shed 0 bases and J shed 5 bases, with 12 bases lying between them. This CDR3 is built from 15 residues. The CDR3 spells CASSVAPQPHNEQFF. The CDR3 DNA sequence: TGTGCCAGCAGCGTAGCGCCACAACCCCACAATGAGCAGTTCTTC. Using reference TRBV9 and TRBJ2-1 for the parts outside the CDR3, the full variable domain is DSGVTQTPKHLITATGQRVTLRCSPRSGDLSVYWYQQSLDQGLQFLIQYYNGEERAKGNILERFSAQQFPDLHSELNLSSLELGDSALYFCASSVAPQPHNEQFFGPGTRLTVL.

The chain uses TRBV6-5 and TRBJ2-2; D remains unclear. The CDR3 has 15 residues. Germline lookup yields CDR1 MNHEY and CDR2 SVGAGI. Trimming pared 8 bases from V and 7 bases from J, leaving 20 bases between. The CDR3 is CASGLLSPPLGELFF. The CDR3 DNA sequence: TGTGCCAGCGGCCTCTTATCCCCACCCCTCGGGGAGCTGTTTTTT.

This clone has only a few counts. The rearrangement uses TRBV7-2 and TRBJ1-3, with D possibly being TRBD1 (5 bases). Trimming left V 1 base short and J 2 bases short, with 6 bases between. The CDR3 has 14 residues. The V gene's germline CDR1 is SGHTA and CDR2 FQGNSA. CDR3 bases: TGTGCCAGCAGCTTAGTAGGGGCTGGAAACACCATATATTTT. Its protein is CASSLVGAGNTIYF.

This chain's CDR3 is CASSLFVGDMDTEAFF. In DNA, the CDR3 is TGCGCCAGCAGCTTATTCGTCGGGGATATGGACACTGAAGCTTTCTTT. The chain is built from TRBV5-1 and TRBJ1-1, with unresolved D. The V gene's germline CDR1 is SGHRS and CDR2 YFSETQ. Trimming removed 2 bases at V and 3 bases at J, with 17 bases between. The CDR3 contains 16 residues.

As DNA, the CDR3 is TGTGCCAGCAGTGCCCCCGGGACAGGGCAAGAGACCCAGTACTTC. It specifies CASSAPGTGQETQYF. The gene calls are TRBV6-6 and TRBJ2-5; 9 bases match TRBD1. Germline values: CDR1 MNHNY, CDR2 SVGAGI (reference sequence). V dropped 5 bases and J dropped 2; count of bases not matched to a gene: 6. The CDR3 length is 15 residues.

This sequence joins TRBV2 and TRBJ2-2; 8 bases fit TRBD1. CDR1 and CDR2 (germline): SNHLY, FYNNEI. V gave up 7 bases and J gave up 7 bases; unmatched junction bases: 8. This CDR3 spans 14 amino acids. CDR3: CASTGQGGGGELFF. CDR3 sequence (DNA): TGTGCCAGCACCGGACAGGGCGGAGGCGGGGAGCTGTTTTTT.

This clone was counted only a few times. The CDR3 region is CASSLGAAMNTEAFF. CDR3 in DNA: TGTGCCAGCAGCTTAGGTGCGGCGATGAACACTGAAGCTTTCTTT. The chain links TRBV7-9 to TRBJ1-1; D gene uncertain. Looked up from germline, CDR1 is SEHNR and CDR2 is FQNEAQ (reference sequence). Trimming left V 1 base short and J 0 bases short, with 9 bases between. The CDR3 runs 15 residues.

The chain carries TRBV9 and TRBJ2-7; TRBD2 matches at 8 bases. Germline CDR1 SGDLS, CDR2 YYNGEE. V lost 3 bases, J lost 6 bases, and 8 bases stayed unmatched. This CDR3 is 14 amino acids long. CDR3: CASSALSGSVEQYF. The CDR3 DNA sequence: TGTGCCAGCAGCGCCCTCAGCGGGAGTGTCGAGCAGTACTTC.

The chain has TRBV9 and TRBJ2-3; TRBD2 aligns across 7 bases. The V and J ends lost 6 bases and 5 bases, in that order; junction bases with no gene match: 12. Germline CDR1 reads SGDLS; CDR2 reads YYNGEE. CDR3 length equals 15 residues. The CDR3 DNA sequence: TGTGCCAGCACCTCCTTCAGCGGGACGGGAGATACGCAGTATTTT. Protein sequence: CASTSFSGTGDTQYF.

The chain joins TRBV5-4 to TRBJ1-3; a weak D match, TRBD1 (6 bases). Germline CDR1 and CDR2: SGHNT and YYREEE (reference sequence). The CDR3 consists of 14 residues. Between the trimmed V and J ends, which lost 2 bases and 2 bases, there was a span of 8 bases. CDR3 nucleotide sequence: TGTGCCAGCAGCTTTACAGGGCCTGGAAACACCATATATTTT. Its protein is CASSFTGPGNTIYF.

V usage is TRBV18 and J usage is TRBJ1-2; D is unclear. Trimming shortened V by 1 base and J by 1 base, and 7 bases separated the two germline ends. The CDR3 extends over 14 amino acids. CDR1 is KGHSH and CDR2 is LQKENI in the germline V gene. In DNA, the CDR3 is TGTGCCAGCTCACCACTCGGTCTTAACTATGGCTACACCTTC. This gives the protein CASSPLGLNYGYTF.

The chain carries TRBV7-8 and TRBJ2-2, with a tentative D call TRBD1 (6 bases). CDR3 length: 16 amino acids. Germline loops: CDR1 SGHVS, CDR2 FQNEAQ. The germline V and J ends were trimmed by 5 bases and 6 bases, with 19 bases remaining between them. The CDR3 DNA reads as TGTGCCAGCAGCCCCCGGCAGGGGAGCACGGCCGGGGAGCTGTTTTTT. It yields the protein CASSPRQGSTAGELFF.

CDR3 region: CASSVGDTTTGELFF. DNA for the CDR3: TGTGCCAGCAGCGTAGGGGACACGACCACCGGGGAGCTGTTTTTT. The chain has TRBV9 and TRBJ2-2; TRBD1 might be the D (6 bases). Trimming cost V 0 bases and J 4 bases, with 10 bases left between them. There are 15 residues in the CDR3. The germline V gene encodes CDR1 SGDLS and CDR2 YYNGEE.

V gene TRBV25-1 combines with J gene TRBJ1-1; D perhaps matches TRBD1 (5 bases). The germline V and J ends were trimmed by 1 base and 5 bases, with 11 bases remaining between them. Germline V gene sequence: CDR1 MGHDK, CDR2 SYGVNS. This CDR3 has 14 residues. CDR3 nucleotide sequence: TGTGCCAGCAGTGAATCCTCGGGGGGAACTGAAGCTTTCTTT. Translating gives CASSESSGGTEAFF.